The table lists the clone carrying this T cell receptor beta chain with many counts. Its cognate antigen is unknown. This CDR3 spans 13 amino acids. The germline V gene has CDR1 SEHNR and CDR2 FQNEAQ (reference sequence). V lost 5 bases and J lost 3, with 10 bases in between. This record belongs to a study of response to subunit inactivated influenza vaccine. Broader study findings: Seasonal influenza vaccination, on each occasion, was suggested by the authors to recruit few new T cells.

TCRdb re-called the RT-PCR reads with MiXCR, one entry per CDR3 protein. Here the sample spans around 570,000 distinct CDR3 sequences, about 8% being singletons. The sequence was collected from a man in his fifties or sixties who received an inactivated influenza vaccine. Sequencing used PBMCs from blood, obtained roughly 24 months after vaccination. The rearrangement links TRBV7-9 to TRBJ1-1; D possibly corresponds to TRBD1 (5 bases). The CDR3 reads CASSPGRDTEAFF. For the CDR3, the DNA is TGTGCCAGCAGCCCAGGGCGGGACACTGAAGCTTTCTTT.